Listed below are T cell receptor beta chains from one sample, sequenced in a study of shared clonotypes between healthy human individuals. This table comes from immunoSEQ multiplex PCR, and its TCRdb copy is limited to in-frame clones, with some not included. The top ten clones hold roughly 0.13% of a sample with 2 million or so clones, 95% of them seen once. Sequencing was performed on naive CD4+ T cells sorted from blood. These receptors originate from a man between 18 and 35 years old in good health. Each CDR3 is given with its conserved first and last residue. D genes are given only for firm matches. Clone size is given for some rows only: seen once, a few or many times, or a class if the clone is expanded.

clone_size d_call j_call v_call cdr3_nt cdr3_aa
- - TRBJ1-2 TRBV9 TGTGCCAGCAGCGTAGATCGGGACGTAGTTTTTGGGGGCTACACCTTC CASSVDRDVVFGGYTF
- TRBD2 TRBJ2-3 TRBV5-1 TGCGCCAGCAGCCAAGGCGGGCCGGGAGGGGTCACAGATACGCAGTATTTT CASSQGGPGGVTDTQYF
- TRBD2 TRBJ2-7 TRBV6-5 TGTGCCAGCAGACCAGCGGGGAACACCTACGAGCAGTACTTC CASRPAGNTYEQYF
- - TRBJ1-2 TRBV5-1 TGCGCCAGCAGCCAAGGTCAGGGCAACTATGGCTACACCTTC CASSQGQGNYGYTF
- TRBD1 TRBJ2-2 TRBV10-3 TGTGCCATCAGCTCAACTCAGGACAGGGGCACCGGGGAGCTGTTTTTT CAISSTQDRGTGELFF
- - TRBJ2-7 TRBV5-4 TGTGCCAGCAGCCCGCTCGCGGGACAGAACTACGAGCAGTACTTC CASSPLAGQNYEQYF
- TRBD1 TRBJ1-4 TRBV18 TGTGCCAGCTCACCGGGACAGAATGAAAAACTGTTTTTT CASSPGQNEKLFF
- TRBD1 TRBJ2-5 TRBV29-1 TGCAGCGTTCGTCAGGGGGCGCCCGGGGAGCAGTACTTC CSVRQGAPGEQYF
- TRBD2 TRBJ2-7 TRBV7-9 TGTGCCAGCAGCCCTCCCGGACTAGCGGGAGACGAGCAGTACTTC CASSPPGLAGDEQYF
- - TRBJ2-3 TRBV29-1 TGCAGCGTTGGGACAGACACAGATACGCAGTATTTT CSVGTDTDTQYF
- TRBD1 TRBJ2-5 TRBV10-3 TGTGCCATCAGTGGAACAGGGGGCTTAGAGACCCAGTACTTC CAISGTGGLETQYF
- - TRBJ1-1 TRBV11-2 TGTGCCAGCAGCTTACTTGGCACTGAAGCTTTCTTT CASSLLGTEAFF
- TRBD1 TRBJ2-1 TRBV11-2 TGTGCCAGCAGCCCGGACAGGGGGCAAGCCAATGAGCAGTTCTTC CASSPDRGQANEQFF
- - TRBJ2-5 TRBV5-4 TGTGCCAGCAGCGTCCAGGGACGCCAAGAGACCCAGTACTTC CASSVQGRQETQYF
- - TRBJ1-4 TRBV27 TGTGCCAGCAGAACGACGGGTGAAAAACTGTTTTTT CASRTTGEKLFF
few - TRBJ1-6 TRBV7-9 TGTGCCAGCAGTCCAAGGGGTGGACCCCTCCACTTT CASSPRGGPLHF
- TRBD1 TRBJ1-6 TRBV28 TGTGCCAGCAGTGCAGCGGGACAGGGGAATTCACCCCTCCACTTT CASSAAGQGNSPLHF
- - TRBJ2-1 TRBV30 TGTGCCTGGAGTGGCAAACAAAATGAGCAGTTCTTC CAWSGKQNEQFF
- TRBD2 TRBJ2-5 TRBV5-4 TGTGCCAGCATCCCGGCGGGGGGCTCACCCCAAGAGACCCAGTACTTC CASIPAGGSPQETQYF
- - TRBJ1-6 TRBV9 TGTGCCAGCAGCGTCTTAGGGGGGGATAATTCACCCCTCCACTTT CASSVLGGDNSPLHF
- - TRBJ1-1 TRBV10-2 TGCGCCAGCAGTGAGTCGACTCGCGGGTGGGGAGGCACTGAAGCTTTCTTT CASSESTRGWGGTEAFF
once - TRBJ1-2 TRBV29-1 TGCAGCGTTGAAGTTGGGGCAAGTACTTTTTCTGGCTACACCTTC CSVEVGASTFSGYTF
once - TRBJ2-7 TRBV18 TGTGCCAGCTCAACTGCGGAGGGGGGCGCCTACGAGCAGTACTTC CASSTAEGGAYEQYF
- - TRBJ2-7 TRBV11-2 TGTGCCAGCAGCTTAGTGGCAGGGTCCTACGAGCAGTACTTC CASSLVAGSYEQYF
- TRBD2 TRBJ2-1 TRBV5-1 TGCGCCAGCAGCTTGGAGCGGGGGGCTCCAAATGAGCAGTTCTTC CASSLERGAPNEQFF
- - TRBJ2-1 TRBV7-9 TGTGCCAGCAGCTATTCGGGTTGGGTGCGGGACTCCTACAATGAGCAGTTCTTC CASSYSGWVRDSYNEQFF
- - TRBJ1-1 TRBV30 TGTGCCTGGAGGGCAGGGGACACTGAAGCTTTCTTT CAWRAGDTEAFF
- - TRBJ2-7 TRBV28 TGTGCCAGCAGGCGCCTGACCTACGAGCAGTACTTC CASRRLTYEQYF
- TRBD1 TRBJ2-2 TRBV11-2 TGTGCCAGCAGCTGGACAGGGAACGGGGAGCTGTTTTTT CASSWTGNGELFF
- - TRBJ1-5 TRBV6-6 TGTGCCAGCATAGGTACCGATTTTTATAGCAATCAGCCCCAGCATTTT CASIGTDFYSNQPQHF
- - TRBJ1-3 TRBV7-2 TGTGCCAGCAGCTCGGCTGGGACTGTTGGAAACACCATATATTTT CASSSAGTVGNTIYF
- - TRBJ1-1 TRBV28 TGTGCCAGCTCTCCGGGGAGGACTGAAGCTTTCTTT CASSPGRTEAFF
once - TRBJ2-3 TRBV6-1 TGTGCCAGCAGTGTGGACCTCCACCAACTCGGGACAGATACGCAGTATTTT CASSVDLHQLGTDTQYF
once TRBD1 TRBJ1-1 TRBV4-1 TGCGCCAGCAGCCGAACACCGGGACAGTTGAACACTGAAGCTTTCTTT CASSRTPGQLNTEAFF
- - TRBJ1-4 TRBV5-1 TGCGCCAGCCGCCGGACCGGAGCTAATGAAAAACTGTTTTTT CASRRTGANEKLFF
- - TRBJ1-5 TRBV7-6 TGTGCCAGCAGCTTAGTCGACGGTTTGCAGCATTTT CASSLVDGLQHF
- - TRBJ2-2 TRBV7-9 TGTGCCGGGGGGACAGTTAACACCGGGGAGCTGTTTTTT CAGGTVNTGELFF
- TRBD2 TRBJ2-1 TRBV11-2 TGTGCCAGCACCTTTCCCCTAGCGGGGTGGGGCAATGAGCAGTTCTTC CASTFPLAGWGNEQFF
- - TRBJ2-5 TRBV18 TGTGCCAGCTCACCACCGAAGGGAAGGGAGACCCAGTACTTC CASSPPKGRETQYF
- TRBD2 TRBJ2-1 TRBV29-1 TGCAGCGTTGAAACGGGACTAGCGGGACCCGATGAGCAGTTCTTC CSVETGLAGPDEQFF
- TRBD1 TRBJ1-1 TRBV5-1 TGCGCCAGCAGCCTGGCGGGACAGTCGTCGACTTTCTTT CASSLAGQSSTFF
- - TRBJ2-5 TRBV12-5 TGTGCTAGTGGTTGGGGGCTGGACTGGCAAGAGACCCAGTACTTC CASGWGLDWQETQYF
- TRBD1 TRBJ1-1 TRBV18 TGTGCCAGCTCACCCCCTTTGACAGGGCTAGACACTGAAGCTTTCTTT CASSPPLTGLDTEAFF
- - TRBJ2-3 TRBV9 TGTGCCAGCAGCGCACCACAAGGTACGCAGTATTTT CASSAPQGTQYF
- - TRBJ2-7 TRBV21-1 TGTGCCAGCAGCAAGGGGGGCTACGAGCAGTACTTC CASSKGGYEQYF
- TRBD1 TRBJ2-1 TRBV10-3 TGTGCCATCAGTTCAAAGGGCAGGGGGACCAATGAGCAGTTCTTC CAISSKGRGTNEQFF
- TRBD1 TRBJ2-1 TRBV5-1 TGCGCCAGCAGCTTAGGGACAGGGGTCTACAATGAGCAGTTCTTC CASSLGTGVYNEQFF
once TRBD1 TRBJ2-7 TRBV28 TGTGCCAGCAGTACCGGGACAGGCGAGCAGTACTTC CASSTGTGEQYF
- - TRBJ1-5 TRBV30 TGTGCCTGGAGTGTACGGCAGAAACAGCCCCAGCATTTT CAWSVRQKQPQHF
- TRBD2 TRBJ2-3 TRBV30 TGTGCCTGGAGTTTCTCCCGGACTAGCGCAAGCACAGATACGCAGTATTTT CAWSFSRTSASTDTQYF
- TRBD2 TRBJ2-2 TRBV9 TGTGCCAGCCCCTTAGTGGGAGGGCCATCCGGGGAGCTGTTTTTT CASPLVGGPSGELFF
- - TRBJ1-1 TRBV2 TGTGCCAGCAGTGAGGCCCCGAACACTGAAGCTTTCTTT CASSEAPNTEAFF
- TRBD2 TRBJ2-7 TRBV28 TGTGCCAGCAGTTCCAGACTAGCGGGGGCCTACGAGCAGTACTTC CASSSRLAGAYEQYF
- - TRBJ2-5 TRBV11-3 TGTGCCAGCAGCTTAGGGGGCTCAGCCTGGGAGGAGACCCAGTACTTC CASSLGGSAWEETQYF
- TRBD1 TRBJ1-5 TRBV2 TGTGCCAGCAGTGAGGACAGGGGAGGTCAGCCCCAGCATTTT CASSEDRGGQPQHF
- - TRBJ1-1 TRBV6-6 TGTGCCAGCAGCCAGGGTCAGAACACTGAAGCTTTCTTT CASSQGQNTEAFF
- - TRBJ2-1 TRBV30 TGTGCCTGGAGTAGGAGGGGGGGCCGGAATGAGCAGTTCTTC CAWSRRGGRNEQFF
- TRBD2 TRBJ2-1 TRBV7-2 TGTGCCAGCAGCTTATACCAGCCGGGACTACCGGGCAATGAGCAGTTCTTC CASSLYQPGLPGNEQFF
- TRBD1 TRBJ1-4 TRBV5-6 TGTGCCAGCAGATTTCAGGGGGCTGGTGAAAAACTGTTTTTT CASRFQGAGEKLFF